This T cell receptor beta chain was sequenced in a study of T cell repertoires in cytomegalovirus infection (dated 2019 in TCRdb). Background for the entire study: Donor HLA type was relevant to the analysis, as public TCR beta signatures indicated carriage of CMV infection together with the matching HLA type.

Sequencing instrument: Illumina HiSeq 1500. TCRdb passed the public sequencing reads through fastp at Q25 and MiXCR, retaining productive beta sequences. For every CDR3 protein sequence, its rows merge into one entry that carries the most common genes and DNA. Across this sample there are 400,000 or so distinct CDR3 sequences, with about a third seen only once. The ten largest clones add up to around 13% of the sample. This clonotype has more than one count but fewer than ten. Its recognized antigen is unknown. No base quality values were provided; no much bigger clone lies one nucleotide off. Results the study describes overall, beyond this receptor: Carriers of CMV infection plus the relevant HLA type were discriminated by the cumulative frequency of public TCR beta family members in the study cohort and in an independent roughly 370-donor cohort. The ex vivo response was dominated by HLA-C-restricted CMV-specific TCR beta clonotypes, which also provided the single most frequent clonotype in two of eight donors.

Trimming costs V 2 bases and J 1 base, and their ends lie 11 bases apart. CDR1 and CDR2 (SGHVS, FQNEAQ) derive from the germline V gene. The CDR3 sequence holds 15 residues, the cysteine and phenylalanine included. The entry retains the CDR3 DNA only, 45 bases that are in frame from base 1. The clonotype comes from a human donor in good health (CMV status not recorded). Some clones in this sample may be carry-over from other donors' samples. This receptor chain uses TRBV7-8 and TRBJ1-1; tentative D gene TRBD1, with 6 bases matching. The sample comprised PBMCs. Here is the DNA: TGTGCCAGCAGCTTACTCTCAGGGGAGAACACTGAAGCTTTCTTT. Its translation reads: CASSLLSGENTEAFF. The full variable domain, with segments outside the CDR3 supplied by the reference TRBV7-8 and TRBJ1-1 proteins, appears as GAGVSQSPRYKVAKRGQDVALRCDPISGHVSLFWYQQALGQGPEFLTYFQNEAQLDKSGLPSDRFFAERPEGSVSTLKIQRTQQEDSAVYLCASSLLSGENTEAFFGQGTRLTVV.